This TCR beta chain was sequenced in a study of patients and donors after allogeneic stem cell transplantation. Trimming took off 1 base at V and 0 bases at J, with 9 bases between the two ends. The CDR3 length is 15 residues. Germline V gene sequence: CDR1 DFQATT, CDR2 SNEGSKA (reference sequence). MiXCR, applied by TCRdb to the RT-PCR reads, yields one record per CDR3 protein. The top ten hold roughly 52% of the sample, which has approximately 150,000 distinct CDR3 sequences, 37% seen once. The chain carries TRBV20-1 and TRBJ1-4; D ambiguous. What was sequenced was blood, either unsorted or a sorted T cell fraction (not recorded which). The TCR sequence derives from a human donor who was either an allogeneic HSCT recipient or a stem cell or donor lymphocyte infusion donor (not recorded which). It is not recorded whose cells these are; they may come from a transplant donor. CDR3 amino acids: CSARGPLATNEKLFF. In DNA, the CDR3 is TGCAGTGCTAGAGGGCCCCTTGCAACTAATGAAAAACTGTTTTTT.